These 31 T cell receptor beta chains were sequenced from one sample in a study of blood T cells in healthy people across ages. Through a sample-barcoded 5' primer and a J-beta primer mix, a second PCR was run for roughly 6 to 11 cycles. MiXCR, applied by TCRdb to the 5' RACE reads, yields one record per CDR3 protein. The data contain 270,000 or so distinct CDR3 sequences, 25% to 30% of them seen just once; the ten biggest clones take up 29%. The specimen was blood. All receptors derive from a woman in her seventies in good health.

This sequence joins TRBV14 and TRBJ2-5, with no clear D. Germline V lookup: CDR1 SGHDN, CDR2 FVKESK. V shed 1 base and J shed 5 bases, with 11 bases lying between them. The CDR3 covers 14 residues. DNA for the CDR3: TGTGCCAGCAGCCAAGTCCACACAGTGGAGACCCAGTACTTC. Residues: CASSQVHTVETQYF.

The chain joins TRBV20-1 to TRBJ2-1; the match to TRBD2 covers 13 bases. With V trimmed by 6 bases and J by 5 bases, 4 bases remained unmatched. Germline V gene sequence: CDR1 DFQATT, CDR2 SNEGSKA (reference sequence). The CDR3 contains 14 residues. The CDR3 loop is CSATSGRANNEQFF. Here the CDR3 DNA reads TGCAGTGCAACTAGCGGGAGGGCCAACAATGAGCAGTTCTTC.

This clonotype was recorded a few times. The V call is TRBV7-2, the J call TRBJ1-6; weak D call: TRBD1 (6 bases). This CDR3 is 15 amino acids long. Per germline, CDR1 SGHTA and CDR2 FQGNSA. Trimming took 6 bases from V and 6 from J, leaving 15 bases between them. The CDR3 DNA sequence: TGTGCCAGCAGGCGTCCAGGGGCCCCTAATTCACCCCTCCACTTT. It translates to CASRRPGAPNSPLHF.

This clonotype was observed a handful of times. V is TRBV6-2 or TRBV6-3 and J is TRBJ2-7, with 10 nucleotides matching TRBD1. The CDR3 runs 15 residues. Germline CDR1 is MNHEY and CDR2 is SVGEGT. V lost 6 bases, J lost 0 bases, and 5 bases stayed unmatched. The CDR3 DNA follows: TGTGCCAGCAGGGGGACAGGGGTCCTCTCCTACGAGCAGTACTTC. This encodes CASRGTGVLSYEQYF.

This clonotype was picked up a small number of times. V usage is TRBV10-3 and J usage is TRBJ2-1; tentative D call: TRBD2 (5 bases). V was clipped by 6 bases and J by 2 bases, with 14 bases between them. CDR3 length: 15 residues. CDR1 and CDR2 from the germline V gene are ENHRY and SYGVKD. The CDR3 DNA reads TGTGCCATCAGCAGGCAGGAGGTCACCTACAATGAGCAGTTCTTC. Protein: CAISRQEVTYNEQFF.

This clonotype was observed a few times. The CDR3 sequence: CASSFWERETQYF. CDR3 nucleotide sequence: TGCGCCAGCAGCTTTTGGGAGAGGGAGACCCAGTACTTC. The J gene is TRBJ2-5, the V gene TRBV5-1; maybe TRBD2 (5 bases). Germline lookup yields CDR1 SGHRS and CDR2 YFSETQ. The CDR3 length is 13 residues. The V and J ends lost 2 bases and 5 bases respectively, with 10 bases between them.

This sequence joins TRBV7-9 and TRBJ2-7; D is uncertain. Germline assignment: CDR1 SEHNR and CDR2 FQNEAQ (reference sequence). Trimming took 8 bases from V and 5 from J, leaving 13 bases between them. The length of the CDR3 is 12 residues. The CDR3 spells CASSARANEQYF. The CDR3 bases are TGTGCCAGCTCCGCGAGAGCCAACGAGCAGTACTTC.

The sample holds a few counts of this clonotype. The chain has TRBV6-6 and TRBJ2-2, with D uncertain. This CDR3 is 15 amino acids long. The germline V gene has CDR1 MNHNY and CDR2 SVGAGI (reference sequence). V lost 2 bases and J lost 0, with 7 bases in between. CDR3 DNA sequence: TGTGCCAGCAGTTACGACTTTCCGAACACCGGGGAGCTGTTTTTT. This codes for CASSYDFPNTGELFF.

J is TRBJ2-5 and V is TRBV19; 10 nucleotides align to TRBD2. The end of the DNA aligns better with TRBJ2-7, so the J call may be wrong. CDR1 is LNHDA, CDR2 SQIVND, per germline (reference sequence). The CDR3 consists of 18 residues. CDR3 in DNA: TGTGCCAGTAGTATACAGGGGGCCCTAGCGGGAGATATTGACGAGCAGTACTTC. It is translated as CASSIQGALAGDIDEQYF.

The chain combines TRBV3-1 with TRBJ1-2; D call uncertain. The CDR3 sequence is 11 residues long. V was pared by 4 bases and J by 8 bases, with 8 bases between. CDR1 LGHDT and CDR2 YNNKEL come from the germline V gene (reference sequence). The CDR3 nucleotides are TGTGCCAGCAGCCCCGGGAGAGGCTACACCTTC. As protein: CASSPGRGYTF. The full variable domain, with the rest looked up from reference TRBV3-1 and TRBJ1-2, is DTAVSQTPKYLVTQMGNDKSIKCEQNLGHDTMYWYKQDSKKFLKIMFSYNNKELIINETVPNRFSPKSPDKAHLNLHINSLELGDSAVYFCASSPGRGYTFGSGTRLTVV.

This clonotype has a handful of counts. The chain has TRBV5-1 and TRBJ2-7; D may be TRBD1 (6 bases). This CDR3 is 15 amino acids long. The V and J ends lost 2 bases and 2 bases respectively, with 14 bases between them. Germline CDR1 reads SGHRS; CDR2 reads YFSETQ. CDR3 amino acids: CASSLWSGATYEQYF. CDR3 DNA sequence: TGCGCCAGCAGCTTATGGTCAGGGGCCACCTACGAGCAGTACTTC.

The CDR3 sequence: CASSDDMNTEAFF. The CDR3 DNA reads as TGTGCCAGCAGCGACGACATGAACACTGAAGCTTTCTTT. The chain carries TRBV7-2 and TRBJ1-1; D not certain. The CDR3 runs 13 residues. V lost 5 bases and J 0 bases, leaving 7 bases between the germline ends. Germline-derived CDR1 and CDR2 are SGHTA and FQGNSA.

The chain links TRBV12-3 or TRBV12-4 to TRBJ2-1, with 9 bases that match TRBD2. The CDR3 contains 18 residues. The V and J ends lost 8 bases and 5 bases, in that order; junction bases with no gene match: 19. Here the CDR3 DNA reads TGTGCCAGCGGCACATCTGGGATAGCGGGAGTGGCCCACAATGAGCAGTTCTTC. Translating gives CASGTSGIAGVAHNEQFF.

Only one count was recorded for this clonotype. The gene calls are TRBV2 and TRBJ2-1; TRBD2 might be the D (5 bases). Germline V gene lookup returns CDR1 SNHLY and CDR2 FYNNEI. This CDR3 spans 15 amino acids. V was clipped by 8 bases and J by 0 bases, with 14 bases between them. CDR3 sequence: CASCSGTSSYNEQFF. DNA of the CDR3: TGTGCCAGCTGCTCGGGAACCAGCTCCTACAATGAGCAGTTCTTC.

The V and J genes are TRBV20-1 and TRBJ1-4, with no clear D. V was trimmed by 6 bases and J by 7 bases, leaving 15 bases between them. The germline CDR1 and CDR2 sequences are DFQATT and SNEGSKA (reference sequence). This CDR3 contains 13 residues. The CDR3 loop reads CSAAGDWGEKLFF. For the CDR3, the DNA is TGCAGTGCCGCCGGGGATTGGGGTGAAAAACTGTTTTTT.

This chain uses TRBV3-1 with TRBJ1-2; possible D gene TRBD1, 5 bases. CDR3 size: 14 residues. The V and J ends lost 11 bases and 7 bases respectively, with 23 bases between them. CDR1 is LGHDT and CDR2 is YNNKEL in the germline V gene (reference sequence). The CDR3 protein is CAGGSGRSLGGYTF. CDR3 nucleotide sequence: TGTGCCGGCGGATCAGGGAGAAGTTTAGGTGGCTACACCTTC.

The sample holds a few counts of this clonotype. This sequence joins TRBV24-1 and TRBJ2-1, with 10 bases lining up with TRBD2. Germline V gene sequence: CDR1 KGHDR, CDR2 SFDVKD. With 0 bases clipped from V and 8 bases from J, the junction kept 6 bases outside the gene matches. The CDR3 consists of 16 residues. The CDR3 coding sequence is TGTGCCACCAGTGATTTGCCCGCTAGCGGGAGTGATGAGCAGTTCTTC. Translated: CATSDLPASGSDEQFF.

This clonotype appeared a single time. Here the CDR3 DNA reads TGCAGCGTTGATGAAGGGAGGGGTCAGCCCCAGCATTTT. It yields the protein CSVDEGRGQPQHF. This chain joins TRBV29-1 and TRBJ1-5; a possible D gene is TRBD1 (5 bases). Trimming shortened V by 3 bases and J by 6 bases, and 12 bases separated the two germline ends. CDR1 is SQVTM, CDR2 ANQGSEA, per germline. The CDR3 covers 13 residues.

The chain joins TRBV21-1 to TRBJ1-4; TRBD1, the D gene given by the table, was not confirmed from the DNA. TRBV21-1 is recorded as a pseudogene. CDR3 size: 17 residues. The DNA for the CDR3 is TGTGCCAGCAGCAAATTAGACAGCCACACAACTAATGAAAAACTGTTTTTT. Residues: CASSKLDSHTTNEKLFF.

This clonotype was observed a few times. The CDR3 DNA sequence: TGTGCCAGCAGCTGGTTTGCCTCCGGGACTTACTCCTACAATGAGCAGTTCTTC. It is translated as CASSWFASGTYSYNEQFF. The rearrangement uses TRBV11-2 and TRBJ2-1, with D possibly matching TRBD2 (6 bases). Trimming pared 4 bases from V and 0 bases from J, leaving 19 bases between. The CDR3 loop spans 18 amino acids. Per germline, CDR1 SGHAT and CDR2 FQNNGV.

For the CDR3, the DNA is TGTGCCAGCAGCTTAGATGGGAGAGGGGAGCAGTACTTC. Translation gives CASSLDGRGEQYF. The chain employs TRBV7-9 and TRBJ2-5; D possibly uses TRBD1 or TRBD2 (5 bases each). CDR1 is SEHNR and CDR2 is FQNEAQ in the germline V gene (reference sequence). The CDR3 runs 13 residues. Trimming pared 1 base from V and 11 bases from J, leaving 14 bases between.

The chain recombines TRBV11-2 with TRBJ2-7; maybe TRBD1 (6 bases). This CDR3 region has 12 residues. With 5 bases removed from V and 7 bases from J, the gap between germline ends came to 12 bases. CDR1 and CDR2 (germline): SGHAT, FQNNGV. The CDR3 DNA sequence: TGTGCCAGCAGCCTCCGGGACACAGAGCAGTACTTC. It is translated as CASSLRDTEQYF.

V is TRBV7-2 and J is TRBJ2-1; 11 bases are shared with TRBD2. Germline lookup yields CDR1 SGHTA and CDR2 FQGNSA. After removal of 3 bases from V and 10 bases from J, the junction contained 5 bases not matched to a gene. The CDR3 totals 14 residues. Written as DNA, the CDR3 is TGTGCCAGCAGCTTTAGCGGGGGGGCCCGAGAGCAGTTCTTC. This sequence encodes CASSFSGGAREQFF. The whole variable domain, remainder taken from reference TRBV7-2 and TRBJ2-1, is GAGVSQSPSNKVTEKGKDVELRCDPISGHTALYWYRQSLGQGLEFLIYFQGNSAPDKSGLPSDRFSAERTGGSVSTLTIQRTQQEDSAVYLCASSFSGGAREQFFGPGTRLTVL.

In its sample, this clonotype was seen many times. V usage is TRBV27 and J usage is TRBJ1-2; 7 positions agree with TRBD1. CDR3 length equals 15 residues. Germline lookup yields CDR1 MNHEY and CDR2 SMNVEV (reference sequence). The V gene end was trimmed by 6 bases and the J gene end by 8 bases; junction bases not matched to a gene: 15. The CDR3 is CASSPPGTARGGYTF. The CDR3, as DNA: TGTGCCAGCAGCCCACCCGGGACAGCCCGCGGGGGCTACACCTTC.

The V gene is TRBV20-1, the J gene TRBJ2-1; D might be TRBD1 or TRBD2, each matching 5 bases. Per germline, CDR1 DFQATT and CDR2 SNEGSKA (reference sequence). V gave up 3 bases and J gave up 0 bases, with 12 bases separating them. This CDR3 is built from 15 residues. This chain's CDR3 is CSASWVGTSYNEQFF. The CDR3 DNA follows: TGCAGTGCTAGTTGGGTCGGGACCTCCTACAATGAGCAGTTCTTC.

A few counts support this clonotype. V is TRBV3-1 and J is TRBJ2-5; D is ambiguous. Per the germline V gene, CDR1 is LGHDT and CDR2 is YNNKEL (reference sequence). There are 11 residues in the CDR3. Trimming cost V 8 bases and J 5 bases, with 9 bases left between them. The CDR3 DNA sequence: TGTGCCAGCCTCATAGGGGAGACCCAGTACTTC. Translation: CASLIGETQYF.

In this sample, this clonotype turned up a few times. The chain employs TRBV5-1 and TRBJ1-1; D ambiguous. The V end lost 4 bases, the J end lost 2 bases, and 9 bases lay between the germline ends. CDR1 and CDR2 from the germline V gene are SGHRS and YFSETQ. This CDR3 has 13 amino acids. The CDR3 reads CASSADSNTEAFF. CDR3 sequence (DNA): TGCGCCAGCAGCGCGGACTCCAACACTGAAGCTTTCTTT. The full variable domain, its missing parts supplied by reference TRBV5-1 and TRBJ1-1, is KAGVTQTPRYLIKTRGQQVTLSCSPISGHRSVSWYQQTPGQGLQFLFEYFSETQRNKGNFPGRFSGRQFSNSRSEMNVSTLELGDSALYLCASSADSNTEAFFGQGTRLTVV.

This sequence joins TRBV2 and TRBJ1-2, with a possible D match to TRBD1 (5 bases). Per germline, CDR1 SNHLY and CDR2 FYNNEI. The CDR3 consists of 13 residues. V lost 6 bases and J 3 bases, leaving 11 bases between the germline ends. The CDR3 loop reads CASRGTGHYGYTF. DNA of the CDR3: TGTGCCAGCAGGGGTACGGGACACTATGGCTACACCTTC.

The chain links TRBV6-1 to TRBJ1-2; 8 bases line up with TRBD1. After removal of 4 bases from V and 1 base from J, the junction contained 5 bases not matched to a gene. CDR3 length: 15 amino acids. Germline loops: CDR1 MNHNS, CDR2 SASEGT. CDR3 amino acids: CASSVGTGFNYGYTF. DNA for the CDR3: TGTGCCAGCAGTGTCGGGACAGGATTTAACTATGGCTACACCTTC.

The J gene is TRBJ2-5, the V gene TRBV9, with D possibly TRBD1 on 5 matching bases. The J call is in doubt because the DNA end fits TRBJ2-1 better. The CDR3 covers 15 residues. Germline V gene sequence: CDR1 SGDLS, CDR2 YYNGEE. The chain's CDR3 is CASSVLGVAGNEQFF. The DNA of the CDR3 is TGTGCCAGCAGCGTACTAGGGGTTGCAGGTAATGAGCAGTTCTTC.

This clonotype was detected only a few times. This chain connects TRBV7-2 to TRBJ1-5; perhaps TRBD1 as D (6 bases). The germline CDR1 and CDR2 sequences are SGHTA and FQGNSA. Trimming stripped 5 bases from V and 5 bases from J, with 16 bases between. The CDR3 contains 15 residues. The CDR3 spells CASSHQDSPDQPQHF. CDR3 nucleotides: TGTGCCAGCAGCCATCAGGACAGTCCCGATCAGCCCCAGCATTTT. Drawing the rest from reference TRBV7-2 and TRBJ1-5, the complete variable domain is GAGVSQSPSNKVTEKGKDVELRCDPISGHTALYWYRQSLGQGLEFLIYFQGNSAPDKSGLPSDRFSAERTGGSVSTLTIQRTQQEDSAVYLCASSHQDSPDQPQHFGDGTRLSIL.